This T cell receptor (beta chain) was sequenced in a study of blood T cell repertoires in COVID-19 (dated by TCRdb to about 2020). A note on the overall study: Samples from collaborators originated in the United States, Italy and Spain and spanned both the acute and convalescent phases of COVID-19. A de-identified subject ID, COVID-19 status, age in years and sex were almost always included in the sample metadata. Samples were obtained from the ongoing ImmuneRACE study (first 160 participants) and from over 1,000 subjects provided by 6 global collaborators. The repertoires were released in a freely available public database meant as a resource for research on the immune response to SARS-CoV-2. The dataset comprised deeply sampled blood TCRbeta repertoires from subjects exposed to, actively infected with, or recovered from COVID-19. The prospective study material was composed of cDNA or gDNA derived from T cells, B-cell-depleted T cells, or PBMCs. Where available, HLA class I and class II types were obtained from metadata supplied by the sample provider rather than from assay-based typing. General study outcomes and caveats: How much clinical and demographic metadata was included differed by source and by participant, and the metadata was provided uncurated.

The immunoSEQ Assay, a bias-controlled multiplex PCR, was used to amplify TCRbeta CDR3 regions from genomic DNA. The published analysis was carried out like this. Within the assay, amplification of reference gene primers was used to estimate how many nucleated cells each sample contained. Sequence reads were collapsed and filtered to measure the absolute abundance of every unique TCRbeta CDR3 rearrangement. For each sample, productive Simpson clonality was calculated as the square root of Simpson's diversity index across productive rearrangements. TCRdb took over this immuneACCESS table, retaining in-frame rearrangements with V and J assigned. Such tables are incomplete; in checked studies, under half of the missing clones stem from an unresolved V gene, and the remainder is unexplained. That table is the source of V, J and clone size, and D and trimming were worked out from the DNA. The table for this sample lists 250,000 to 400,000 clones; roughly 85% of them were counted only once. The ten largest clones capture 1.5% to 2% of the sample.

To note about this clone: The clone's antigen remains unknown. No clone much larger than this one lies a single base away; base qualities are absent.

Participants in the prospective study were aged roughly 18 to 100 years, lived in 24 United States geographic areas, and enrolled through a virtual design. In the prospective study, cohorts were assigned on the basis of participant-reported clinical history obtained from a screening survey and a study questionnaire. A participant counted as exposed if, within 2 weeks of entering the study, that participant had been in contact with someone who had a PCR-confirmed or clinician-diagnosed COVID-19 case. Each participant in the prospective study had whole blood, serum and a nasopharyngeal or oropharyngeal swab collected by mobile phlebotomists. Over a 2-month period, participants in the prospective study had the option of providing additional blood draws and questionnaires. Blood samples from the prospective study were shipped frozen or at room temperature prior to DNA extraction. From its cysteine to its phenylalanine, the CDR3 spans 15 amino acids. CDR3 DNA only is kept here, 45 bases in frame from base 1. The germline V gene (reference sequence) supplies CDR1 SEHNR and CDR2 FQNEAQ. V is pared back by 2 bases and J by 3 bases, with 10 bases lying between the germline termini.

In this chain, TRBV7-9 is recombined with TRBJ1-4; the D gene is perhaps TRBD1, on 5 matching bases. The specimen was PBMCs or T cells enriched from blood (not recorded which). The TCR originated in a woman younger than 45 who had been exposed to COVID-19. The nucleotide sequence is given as TGTGCCAGCAGCTTAAATGGAGGGGCTAATGAAAAACTGTTTTTT. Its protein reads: CASSLNGGANEKLFF.